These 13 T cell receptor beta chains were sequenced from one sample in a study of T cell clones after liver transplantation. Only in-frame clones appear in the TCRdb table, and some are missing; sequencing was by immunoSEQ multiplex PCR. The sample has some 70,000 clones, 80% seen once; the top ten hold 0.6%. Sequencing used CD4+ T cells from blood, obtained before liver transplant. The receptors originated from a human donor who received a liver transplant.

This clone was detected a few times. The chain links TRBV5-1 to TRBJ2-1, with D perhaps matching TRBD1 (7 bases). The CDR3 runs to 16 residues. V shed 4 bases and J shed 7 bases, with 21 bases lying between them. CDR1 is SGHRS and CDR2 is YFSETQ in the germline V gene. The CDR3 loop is CASSAGQQPPKNEQFF. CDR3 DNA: TGCGCCAGCAGCGCGGGACAGCAGCCACCAAAGAATGAGCAGTTCTTC.

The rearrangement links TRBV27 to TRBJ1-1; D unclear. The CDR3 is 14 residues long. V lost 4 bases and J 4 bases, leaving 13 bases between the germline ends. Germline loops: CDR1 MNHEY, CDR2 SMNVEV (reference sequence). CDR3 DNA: TGTGCCAGCAGTTCCAAGGGCCGGAGCACTGAAGCTTTCTTT. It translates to CASSSKGRSTEAFF.

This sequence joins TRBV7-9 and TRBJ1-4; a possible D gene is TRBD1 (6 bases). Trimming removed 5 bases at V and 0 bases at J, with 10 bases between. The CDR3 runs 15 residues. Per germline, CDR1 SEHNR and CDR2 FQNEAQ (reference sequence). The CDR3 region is CASSPGEATNEKLFF. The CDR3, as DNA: TGTGCCAGCAGCCCAGGGGAGGCAACTAATGAAAAACTGTTTTTT.

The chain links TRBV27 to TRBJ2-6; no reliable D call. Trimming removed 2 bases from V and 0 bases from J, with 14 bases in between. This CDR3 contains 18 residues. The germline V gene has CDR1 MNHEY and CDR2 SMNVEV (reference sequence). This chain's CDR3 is CASSLKSQAFSGANVLTF. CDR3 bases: TGTGCCAGCAGTTTAAAGAGTCAGGCCTTCTCTGGGGCCAACGTCCTGACTTTC.

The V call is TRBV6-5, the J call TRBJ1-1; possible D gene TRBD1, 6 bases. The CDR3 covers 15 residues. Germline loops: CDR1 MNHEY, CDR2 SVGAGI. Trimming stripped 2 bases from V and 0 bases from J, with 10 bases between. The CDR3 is CASSYAGHLNTEAFF. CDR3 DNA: TGTGCCAGCAGTTACGCGGGACACCTGAACACTGAAGCTTTCTTT.

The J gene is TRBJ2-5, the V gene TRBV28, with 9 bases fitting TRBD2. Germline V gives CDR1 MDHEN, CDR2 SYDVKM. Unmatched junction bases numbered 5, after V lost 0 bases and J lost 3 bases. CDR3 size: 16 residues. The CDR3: CASSLWGAGGEETQYF. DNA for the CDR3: TGTGCCAGCAGTTTATGGGGAGCGGGAGGCGAAGAGACCCAGTACTTC.

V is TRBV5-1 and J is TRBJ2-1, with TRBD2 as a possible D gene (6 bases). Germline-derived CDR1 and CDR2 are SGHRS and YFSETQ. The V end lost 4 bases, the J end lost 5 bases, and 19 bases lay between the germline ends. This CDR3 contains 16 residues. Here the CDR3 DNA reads TGCGCCAGCAGCCTCTTGGTAGCGGAAACAAACAATGAGCAGTTCTTC. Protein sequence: CASSLLVAETNNEQFF. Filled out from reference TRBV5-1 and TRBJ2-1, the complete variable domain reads KAGVTQTPRYLIKTRGQQVTLSCSPISGHRSVSWYQQTPGQGLQFLFEYFSETQRNKGNFPGRFSGRQFSNSRSEMNVSTLELGDSALYLCASSLLVAETNNEQFFGPGTRLTVL.

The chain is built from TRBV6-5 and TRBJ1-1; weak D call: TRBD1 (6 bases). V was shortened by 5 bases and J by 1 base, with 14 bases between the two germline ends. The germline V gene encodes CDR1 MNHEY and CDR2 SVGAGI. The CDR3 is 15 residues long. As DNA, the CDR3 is TGTGCCAGCAGTCCTGACAGGATATCGAACACTGAAGCTTTCTTT. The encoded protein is CASSPDRISNTEAFF.

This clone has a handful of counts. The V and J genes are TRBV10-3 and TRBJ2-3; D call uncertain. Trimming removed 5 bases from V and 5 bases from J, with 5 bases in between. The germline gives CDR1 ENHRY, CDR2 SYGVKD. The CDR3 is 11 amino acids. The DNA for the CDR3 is TGTGCCATCAGTAAGGGAGATACGCAGTATTTT. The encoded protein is CAISKGDTQYF.

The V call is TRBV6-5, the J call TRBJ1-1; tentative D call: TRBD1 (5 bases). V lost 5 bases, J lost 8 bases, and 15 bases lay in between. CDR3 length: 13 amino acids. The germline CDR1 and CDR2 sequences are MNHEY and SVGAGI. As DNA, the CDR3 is TGTGCCAGCAGTCACCTACAGGTATCCGAAGCTTTCTTT. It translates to CASSHLQVSEAFF.

The CDR3 bases are TGTGCCAGCAGTAGGGAGACAGGGGAGGGAGAGACCCAGTACTTC. Translation gives CASSRETGEGETQYF. The chain recombines TRBV2 with TRBJ2-5; weak D call: TRBD1 (8 bases). The germline V gene encodes CDR1 SNHLY and CDR2 FYNNEI. The CDR3 runs to 15 residues. V was trimmed by 5 bases and J by 4 bases, leaving 17 bases between them.

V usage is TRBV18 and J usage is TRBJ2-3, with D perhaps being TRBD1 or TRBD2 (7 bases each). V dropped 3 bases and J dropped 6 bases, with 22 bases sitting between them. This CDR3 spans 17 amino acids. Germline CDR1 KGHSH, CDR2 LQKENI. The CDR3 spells CASSPNRQGGGVDTQYF. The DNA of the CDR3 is TGTGCCAGCTCACCTAATCGACAGGGAGGGGGCGTGGATACGCAGTATTTT.

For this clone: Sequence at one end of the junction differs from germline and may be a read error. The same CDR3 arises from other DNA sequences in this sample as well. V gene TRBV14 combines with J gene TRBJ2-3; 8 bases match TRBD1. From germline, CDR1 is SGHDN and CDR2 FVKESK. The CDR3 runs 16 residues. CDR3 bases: TGTGCCAGTAGCCCTGGACAGGGAAGGGACACAGATACGCAGTATTTT. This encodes CASSPGQGRDTDTQYF.